These 13 T cell receptor gamma chains came from one sample sequenced in a study of gamma-delta T cells after stem cell transplantation. TCRdb redid clone calling on the RT-PCR reads using CATT. The sample holds some 3,100 gamma-chain clones, roughly 18% seen once. Sequencing input: gamma-delta T cells. These receptors originate from a human donor. It is not recorded whose cells these are; they may come from a transplant donor.

With respect to this clone: A much larger clonotype is one base distant, so this may be a read error. The CDR3 loop reads CALWGNYYKKLF. The CDR3 DNA is TGTGCCTTGTGGGGGAATTATTATAAGAAACTCTTT. This rearrangement joins TRGV9 to TRGJ1 or TRGJ2. The J segment lost 0 bases and the V segment lost 5 bases, leaving 1 base of the junction unmatched. Germline CDR1 is GITISATS and CDR2 is ISYDGTV (reference sequence). The length of the CDR3 is 12 residues.

The chain employs TRGV4 and TRGJ1 or TRGJ2. V trimming: 0 bases; J trimming: 7 bases; junction bases outside the gene matches: 6. CDR1 is EGSTGY and CDR2 is YDSYTSSV in the germline V gene. The CDR3 covers 13 residues. CDR3 sequence: CATWDGPRYKKLF. In DNA, the CDR3 is TGTGCCACCTGGGATGGGCCTAGGTATAAGAAACTCTTT.

This clone was detected a few times. The chain uses TRGV2 and TRGJP2. CDR1 EGSNGY and CDR2 YDSYNSKV come from the germline V gene. The CDR3 totals 15 residues. After removal of 5 bases from V and 0 bases from J, the junction contained 6 bases not matched to a gene. The CDR3 DNA follows: TGTGCCACCTGGGCCATATATAGTAGTGATTGGATCAAGACGTTT. The encoded protein is CATWAIYSSDWIKTF.

V gene TRGV9 combines with J gene TRGJ1 or TRGJ2. CDR1 and CDR2 from the germline V gene are GITISATS and ISYDGTV (reference sequence). The V gene end was trimmed by 0 bases and the J gene end by 3 bases; junction bases not matched to a gene: 2. The CDR3 has 13 residues. CDR3 in DNA: TGTGCCTTGTGGGAGGTGGGTTATTATAAGAAACTCTTT. Residues: CALWEVGYYKKLF.

This clone rates as medium-sized. The CDR3 is CALWEDPTTGWFKIF. The CDR3 coding sequence is TGTGCCTTGTGGGAGGACCCTACCACTGGTTGGTTCAAGATATTT. The chain employs TRGV9 and TRGJP1. The CDR3 extends over 15 amino acids. Germline V gives CDR1 GITISATS, CDR2 ISYDGTV (reference sequence). V was clipped by 2 bases and J by 1 base; unmatched bases: 4.

As for this clone: This same CDR3 is encoded by further DNA sequences in the sample. The genes are TRGV4 and TRGJ1 or TRGJ2. The CDR3 has 14 residues. J lost 3 bases, V lost 0 bases, and 5 bases had no gene match. Germline V gene sequence: CDR1 EGSTGY, CDR2 YDSYTSSV. This CDR3 reads CATWDGPLYYKKLF. The DNA of the CDR3 is TGTGCCACCTGGGATGGGCCCCTTTATTATAAGAAACTCTTT.

Details on this clone: Additional DNA sequences in this sample encode the identical CDR3. The chain uses TRGV9 and TRGJP2. CDR1 GITISATS and CDR2 ISYDGTV come from the germline V gene (reference sequence). V lost 0 bases to trimming and J lost 3 bases; unmatched junction nucleotides: 4. The CDR3 runs to 15 residues. The CDR3 is CALWEVQGSDWIKTF. CDR3 sequence (DNA): TGTGCCTTGTGGGAGGTGCAAGGTAGTGATTGGATCAAGACGTTT.

As concerns this clone: The junction and the germline gene differ at one end; a read error may be behind it. The chain links TRGV4 to TRGJ1 or TRGJ2. This CDR3 is built from 13 residues. Germline assignment: CDR1 EGSTGY and CDR2 YDSYTSSV. The CDR3 sequence: CATWDLVCYKRLF. The CDR3 bases are TGTGCCACCTGGGATTTGGTTTGTTATAAGAGACTCTTT.

This clone was detected a few times. The CDR3 loop is CATWDRPQYKKLF. Here the CDR3 DNA reads TGTGCCACCTGGGACAGGCCCCAATATAAGAAACTCTTT. The gene calls are TRGV3 and TRGJ1 or TRGJ2. CDR3 length equals 13 residues. V was pared by 0 bases and J by 7 bases, with 6 bases of the junction left unmatched. From germline, CDR1 is VTNTFY and CDR2 YDVSTARD (reference sequence).

This clone was observed a few times. The CDR3 reads CATPHKKLF. The CDR3 region has the DNA TGTGCCACCCCACATAAGAAACTCTTT. This chain uses TRGV8 with TRGJ1 or TRGJ2. Germline lookup yields CDR1 VENAVY and CDR2 YDSYNSRV. After removal of 9 bases from V and 8 bases from J, the junction contained 4 bases not matched to a gene. CDR3 length: 9 residues.

This chain joins TRGV2 and TRGJ1 or TRGJ2. CDR3 size: 13 residues. Per the germline V gene, CDR1 is EGSNGY and CDR2 is YDSYNSKV. J was trimmed by 2 bases and V by 3 bases; bases with no gene match: 4. The CDR3 DNA is TGTGCCACCTGGGACAGTTATTATTATAAGAAACTCTTT. It specifies CATWDSYYYKKLF.

A word on this clone: At one boundary the junction diverges from the germline segment, which might be a read error. The chain has TRGV9 and TRGJ1 or TRGJ2. From germline, CDR1 is GITISATS and CDR2 ISYDGTV (reference sequence). The CDR3 is 13 amino acids. This CDR3 reads CALWGVRLHKKLF. CDR3 in DNA: TGTGCCTTGTGGGGGGTGCGGTTACATAAGAAACTCTTT.

This clone is labeled as large. V and J are TRGV8 and TRGJ1 or TRGJ2. Looked up from germline, CDR1 is VENAVY and CDR2 is YDSYNSRV. The junction had 3 bases not matched to a gene; V was cut back by 3 bases and J by 7 bases. The CDR3 is made up of 11 amino acids. This CDR3 reads CATWDHYKKLF. In DNA, the CDR3 is TGTGCCACCTGGGATCACTATAAGAAACTCTTT.